This TCR beta chain was obtained from a study of CD8+ T cells in alopecia areata (dated by TCRdb to the late 2010s). Notes on the research overall: Treated patients were enrolled in an open-label pilot trial of oral tofacitinib at 5 to 10 mg twice daily for moderate-to-severe alopecia areata. Tofacitinib was administered for 6 to 18 months, and 6 months of follow-up off drug were then conducted to assess delayed response and recurrence. High-throughput TCRbeta sequencing was used to examine T cell clonal expansion in alopecia areata in both the C3H/HeJ mouse model and human patients. On the human side, TCRbeta sequencing was run on scalp tissue and on sorted CD4+ and CD8+ peripheral blood T cells from healthy controls and from alopecia areata patients with either patchy or totalis/universalis disease. Tofacitinib-treated patients had biopsies at baseline and at 4 and 24 weeks of treatment, with a later scalp biopsy in several patients. Clonality in the scalp was compared among normal scalp (n=4), patchy alopecia areata scalp (n=8), and alopecia totalis/universalis scalp (n=8). The RNA source kit depended on sample type: the PAXgene miRNA kit for fixed scalp, the miRNeasy kit for PBMCs, and the RNeasy kit for mouse skin. Amplification of TCRbeta CDR3 regions was done by immunoSEQ multiplex PCR using 35 Vbeta forward primers and 13 Jbeta reverse primers.

Peripheral blood and lesional scalp punch biopsies were obtained from patients with alopecia areata. Human scalp biopsies were fixed immediately in PAXgene tissue containers. A note on this clone: The specificity of this receptor is unknown. The record has no base qualities; no much larger clone is one base away.

What the work shows at the level of the full study, not this receptor alone: Unlike mouse skin, which is dominated by gammadelta T cells, normal human skin has resident alphabeta T cells that are also sequenced, and this complicates analysis of the scalp TCR repertoire. TCR sequences shared between patients were less clear than in mice, possibly partly because of HLA diversity in the patient population. Compared with normal scalp, lesional scalp had higher clonality and more expanded CD8+ clones, particularly in alopecia totalis/universalis, a pattern that suggests antigenic drive.

From its cysteine to its phenylalanine, the CDR3 spans 14 amino acids. The CDR3 DNA has 42 bases and is translated from base 1. CDR1 and CDR2, per the germline V gene (reference sequence), are MNHEY and SMNVEV. For this chain, trimming is 0 bases at the V end and 10 bases at the J end, and the number of junction bases without a gene match is 6. Library prep was done by the immunoSEQ multiplex PCR assay. To provide template for TCR sequencing, every sample had RNA extracted and reverse transcribed into cDNA. First-strand cDNA was synthesized with SuperScript III using a 2:1 mix of oligo-dT and random hexamers. A synthetic immune receptor repertoire was used to assess amplification bias, and residual bias was removed computationally. Turning to the authors' computational methods: After raw reads were preprocessed to remove errors, the CDR3 was defined following IMGT conventions as running from the conserved cysteine to phenylalanine. To get clonality, Shannon entropy was normalized by log2 of the number of productive unique TCRs and the result was subtracted from 1. Whether each scalp clone was CD4 or CD8 was inferred by checking scalp TCRbeta sequences against the CD4 and CD8 repertoires from sorted blood. In its TCRdb copy, this immuneACCESS table keeps in-frame sequences only and misses some clones. Where compared with another copy, unresolved V genes explain less than half of these, and the others have no known cause. The V and J calls and clone size were taken over from that table, and D and trimming were inferred from the DNA. In all, the sample holds over 15,000 clones, and about 63% of those were seen once. The ten largest clonotypes hold roughly 12% of the sample.

The rearranged chain carries TRBV27 and TRBJ1-1; TRBD1 matches 9 bases in the middle. The TCR sequence derives from a human donor with alopecia areata. The sample taken for sequencing was skin. The CDR3 reads as follows: CASSLSGTGFGAFF. Here is the DNA: TGTGCCAGCAGTTTATCGGGGACAGGGTTTGGAGCTTTCTTT.